The 6 T cell receptor beta chains in this list originate from one sample, sequenced in a study of blood T cell repertoires in COVID-19 (dated by TCRdb to the early 2020s). The method was the immunoSEQ multiplex PCR assay. What TCRdb holds here is the immuneACCESS table cut down to in-frame rearrangements. Part of the clones is not present; checked against another copy, under half of the missing clones reflect an unresolved V gene, and the others are unexplained. This sample has more than 100,000 clones in its table, and around 80% of those were observed once. Jointly, the top ten make up about 4% of the sample. The sample taken for sequencing was peripheral blood. These receptors were collected from an elderly woman with acute or convalescent COVID-19.

The chain recombines TRBV2 with TRBJ2-1; possibly TRBD2 for D (6 bases). CDR3 length equals 14 residues. Germline CDR1 reads SNHLY; CDR2 reads FYNNEI. Trimming stripped 1 base from V and 7 bases from J, with 11 bases between. CDR3 sequence (DNA): TGTGCCAGCAGTGAAGTTGCTAGCGTAAATGAGCAGTTCTTC. Translating gives CASSEVASVNEQFF. Full variable domain (rest looked up from reference TRBV2 and TRBJ2-1): EPEVTQTPSHQVTQMGQEVILRCVPISNHLYFYWYRQILGQKVEFLVSFYNNEISEKSEIFDDQFSVERPDGSNFTLKIRSTKLEDSAMYFCASSEVASVNEQFFGPGTRLTVL.

V and J are TRBV24-1 and TRBJ2-1; tentative D call: TRBD1 (6 bases). The CDR3 has 15 amino acids. Germline V gene data show CDR1 as KGHDR and CDR2 as SFDVKD. Trimming left V 4 bases short and J 8 bases short, with 17 bases between. CDR3 residues: CATSEPSDRYHEQFF. The CDR3 DNA reads as TGTGCCACCAGTGAACCTTCTGACAGGTACCATGAGCAGTTCTTC.

The genes are TRBV6-2 or TRBV6-3 and TRBJ2-5; D not resolved. Trimming left V 0 bases short and J 10 bases short, with 12 bases between. The germline gives CDR1 MNHEY, CDR2 SVGEGT. The CDR3 has 13 residues. In nucleotides, the CDR3 is TGTGCCAGCAGTTACTCGCCCCAGGTTGGCCAGTACTTC. Translated, it gives CASSYSPQVGQYF.

V is TRBV7-9 and J is TRBJ2-7; the match to TRBD1 covers 7 bases. V dropped 4 bases and J dropped 1; count of bases not matched to a gene: 7. Germline V gene sequence: CDR1 SEHNR, CDR2 FQNEAQ (reference sequence). CDR3 length equals 15 residues. CDR3 sequence: CASSSLTGQSYEQYF. CDR3 in DNA: TGTGCCAGCAGCTCCTTGACGGGACAGTCCTACGAGCAGTACTTC.

The genes are TRBV4-3 and TRBJ1-3; D is undetermined. The CDR3 extends over 15 amino acids. The germline V and J ends were trimmed by 2 bases and 2 bases, with 10 bases remaining between them. The germline V gene has CDR1 LGHNA and CDR2 YSLEER. The CDR3 protein is CASSQNNHAGNTIYF. The DNA for the CDR3 is TGCGCCAGCAGCCAAAACAACCATGCTGGAAACACCATATATTTT.

The gene calls are TRBV3-1 (or the pseudogene TRBV3-2) and TRBJ2-1; TRBD2 is a possible D gene (6 bases). The CDR3 has 15 amino acids. V was cut by 1 base and J by 5 bases, with 12 bases left in between. The V gene's germline CDR1 is LGHDT and CDR2 YNNKEL (reference sequence). The chain's CDR3 is CASSQAASAHNEQFF. The CDR3 nucleotides are TGTGCCAGCAGCCAAGCGGCTAGCGCACACAATGAGCAGTTCTTC.